This TCR beta chain originates from a study of T cell responses to AZD1222 COVID-19 vaccine. This clone was counted once. Its antigen is not identified. This CDR3 is 12 amino acids long. In germline, CDR1 is MNHEY, CDR2 SVGEGT. V dropped 2 bases and J dropped 4 bases, with 6 bases sitting between them. Study findings and constraints: The donors showed a predominance of white British ancestry and of females, with possible underestimation of clonal diversity.

The table came from immunoSEQ multiplex PCR; TCRdb's copy has only in-frame clones and leaves some out. This sample has about 140,000 clones, with more than 70% found just once. The V call is TRBV6-2 or TRBV6-3, the J call TRBJ2-7; D is ambiguous. The TCR originated in an adult who received the AZD1222 COVID-19 vaccine. Sample: peripheral blood, taken 28 days after the second AZD1222 dose. CDR3 sequence: CASSYGIYEQYF. The CDR3 region has the DNA TGTGCCAGCAGTTACGGAATATACGAGCAGTACTTC.